The T cell receptor beta chain described here comes from a study of CD8 T cells in ankylosing spondylitis. Study outcomes and limitations: What seemed typical of ankylosing spondylitis blood was a TCR beta motif built from roughly eight highly homologous variants. CD8+ cells made up the disease-linked clones, which were relatively rare in peripheral blood.

J was trimmed by 0 bases and V by 4 bases; bases with no gene match: 2. The CDR3 contains 13 residues. Germline loops: CDR1 SQVTM, CDR2 ANQGSEA. This clonotype was seen repeatedly, ten times or more. The antigen is not known. Preparation of TCR beta libraries was done by quantitative 5'-RACE with molecular barcodes. One entry per CDR3 protein results from TCRdb running MiXCR on the 5' RACE reads. The table has approximately 240,000 distinct CDR3 sequences, roughly a quarter seen once. The clonotype comes from a male donor with ankylosing spondylitis or in good health (not recorded which). This chain links TRBV29-1 with TRBJ2-7, with 8 nucleotides matching TRBD1. Input material: blood, either unsorted or a sorted T cell fraction (not recorded which). The CDR3 DNA reads as TGCAGCGTTGGGGACAGGAGCTCCTACGAGCAGTACTTC. This sequence encodes CSVGDRSSYEQYF.